The present T cell receptor beta chain was sequenced within a study of shared clonotypes between healthy human individuals. The germline V gene has CDR1 MDHEN and CDR2 SYDVKM. V lost 6 bases to trimming and J lost 10 bases; unmatched junction nucleotides: 7. The CDR3 loop spans 12 amino acids. Repertoires were generated with immunoSEQ multiplex PCR, while TCRdb's copy carries only in-frame clones and drops some. The sample lists some 530,000 clones, over 70% seen once, with about an eighth in the top ten. V usage is TRBV28 and J usage is TRBJ1-1; 8 nucleotides match TRBD1. The clonotype originates from a woman between 35 and 50 years old in good health. Some clones in this sample may be carry-over from other donors' samples. Input material: PBMCs. Here the CDR3 reads CASSWSDRAAFF. The CDR3 coding sequence is TGTGCCAGCAGCTGGTCGGACAGGGCAGCTTTCTTT.